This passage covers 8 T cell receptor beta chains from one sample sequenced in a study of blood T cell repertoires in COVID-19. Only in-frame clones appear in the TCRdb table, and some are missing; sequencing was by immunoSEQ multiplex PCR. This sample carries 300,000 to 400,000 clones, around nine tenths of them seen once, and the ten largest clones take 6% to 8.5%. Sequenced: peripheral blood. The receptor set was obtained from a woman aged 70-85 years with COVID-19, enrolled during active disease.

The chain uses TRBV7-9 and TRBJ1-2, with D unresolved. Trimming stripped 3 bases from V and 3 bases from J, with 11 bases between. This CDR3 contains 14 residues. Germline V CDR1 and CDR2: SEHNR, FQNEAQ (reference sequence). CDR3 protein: CASSFSMVDYGYTF. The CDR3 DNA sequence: TGTGCCAGCAGCTTCTCGATGGTAGACTATGGCTACACCTTC.

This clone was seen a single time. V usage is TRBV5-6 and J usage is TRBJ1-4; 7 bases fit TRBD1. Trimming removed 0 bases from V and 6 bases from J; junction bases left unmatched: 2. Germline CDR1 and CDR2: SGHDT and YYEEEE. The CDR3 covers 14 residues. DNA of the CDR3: TGTGCCAGCAGCTTGGAAGGGGGCGATGAAAAACTGTTTTTT. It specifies CASSLEGGDEKLFF. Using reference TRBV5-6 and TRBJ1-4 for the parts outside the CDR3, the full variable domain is DAGVTQSPTHLIKTRGQQVTLRCSPKSGHDTVSWYQQALGQGPQFIFQYYEEEERQRGNFPDRFSGHQFPNYSSELNVNALLLGDSALYLCASSLEGGDEKLFFGSGTQLSVL.

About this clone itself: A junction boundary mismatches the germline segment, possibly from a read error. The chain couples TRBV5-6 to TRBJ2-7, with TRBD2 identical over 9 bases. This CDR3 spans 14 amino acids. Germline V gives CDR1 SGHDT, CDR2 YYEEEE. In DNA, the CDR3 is TGTGCCAGCAGCTTTGGGACTAGCTTGCGAGCACCCAACTTC. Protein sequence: CASSFGTSLRAPNF.

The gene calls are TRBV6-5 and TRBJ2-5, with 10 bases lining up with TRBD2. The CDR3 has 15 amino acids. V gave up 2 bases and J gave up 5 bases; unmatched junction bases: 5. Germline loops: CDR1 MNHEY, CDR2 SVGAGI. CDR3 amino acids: CASSYRMGLAETQYF. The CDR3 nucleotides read TGTGCCAGCAGTTACCGTATGGGACTAGCGGAGACCCAGTACTTC.

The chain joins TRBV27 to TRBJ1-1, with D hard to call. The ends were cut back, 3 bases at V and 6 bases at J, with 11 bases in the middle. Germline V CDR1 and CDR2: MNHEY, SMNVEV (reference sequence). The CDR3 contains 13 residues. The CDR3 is CASSLRGRAEAFF. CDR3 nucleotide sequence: TGTGCCAGCAGTTTGCGGGGTAGGGCTGAAGCTTTCTTT.

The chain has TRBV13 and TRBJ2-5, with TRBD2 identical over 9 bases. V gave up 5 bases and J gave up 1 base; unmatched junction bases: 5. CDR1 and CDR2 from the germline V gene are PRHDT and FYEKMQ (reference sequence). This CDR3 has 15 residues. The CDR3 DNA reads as TGTGCCAGCAGCCCCGCGCGGGGGGGCCAAGAGACCCAGTACTTC. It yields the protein CASSPARGGQETQYF.

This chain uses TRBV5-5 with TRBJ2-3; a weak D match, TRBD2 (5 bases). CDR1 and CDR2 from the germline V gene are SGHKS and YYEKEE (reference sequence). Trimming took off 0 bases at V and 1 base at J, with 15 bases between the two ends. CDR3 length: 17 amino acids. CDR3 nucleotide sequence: TGTGCCAGCAGCTTGGCTAGAGCCCGGGGTGGCACAGATACGCAGTATTTT. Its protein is CASSLARARGGTDTQYF.

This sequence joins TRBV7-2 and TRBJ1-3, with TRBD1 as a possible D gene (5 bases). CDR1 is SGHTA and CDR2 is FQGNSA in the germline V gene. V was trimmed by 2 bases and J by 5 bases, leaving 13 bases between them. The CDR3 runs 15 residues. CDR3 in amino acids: CASSLRPTARNTIYF. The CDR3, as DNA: TGTGCCAGCAGCTTACGGCCGACAGCTCGAAACACCATATATTTT.